The clone carrying this T cell receptor (beta chain) showed up just a few times. Described time point: newly diagnosed GD, antithyroid drugs for less than 3 months. RNA extracted from PBMCs served as the sequencing template. The sample is drawn from a study of regulatory T cells in long-lasting Graves disease. Sequencing libraries for TCR beta were prepared with iRepertoire HTBI primers and Arm-PCR of CDR3 regions. TCRdb independently ran MiXCR on the multiplex PCR reads; one entry per CDR3 protein. The sample has about 400,000 distinct CDR3 sequences; 15% to 20% are singletons. CDR3 size: 16 residues. The J segment lost 5 bases and the V segment lost 0 bases, leaving 10 bases of the junction unmatched. Germline V gene lookup returns CDR1 SGHRS and CDR2 YFSETQ. The same data also contributed to another study, on T cells in Graves' hyperthyroidism and ophthalmopathy.

Here the sequenced sample was peripheral blood mononuclear cells (PBMCs), taken at new diagnosis, from a patient treated with antithyroid drugs. The sequence was obtained from a woman between 18 and 29 years old with Graves disease. The rearrangement joins TRBV5-1 to TRBJ2-5; TRBD2 matches 7 bases. CDR3 protein: CASSLDPTPGGETQYF. The CDR3 region has the DNA TGCGCCAGCAGCTTGGACCCCACCCCGGGGGGTGAGACCCAGTACTTC.